These 24 T cell receptor beta chains were sequenced from one sample in a study of T cells after somatic rescue of genetic block. Repertoires were generated with immunoSEQ multiplex PCR, while TCRdb's copy carries only in-frame clones and drops some. The data contain 55,000 to 75,000 clones, around 93% of them singletons. Sequencing input: peripheral blood mononuclear cells (PBMCs). The receptors derive from a man aged 40-49 years.

The rearrangement joins TRBV13 to TRBJ2-2; D is unresolved. The CDR3 is 16 amino acids. Per germline, CDR1 PRHDT and CDR2 FYEKMQ (reference sequence). V lost 3 bases, J lost 0 bases, and 11 bases lay in between. The CDR3 DNA reads TGTGCCAGCAGCTTTATTGACCCTACGAACACCGGGGAGCTGTTTTTT. It yields the protein CASSFIDPTNTGELFF.

The rearrangement uses TRBV2 and TRBJ2-2; the D gene is possibly TRBD2 (6 bases). The CDR3 totals 15 residues. The V gene lost 7 bases and the J gene lost 7 bases, with 19 bases spanning the gap. Germline V gene lookup returns CDR1 SNHLY and CDR2 FYNNEI. This CDR3 is CASTWGGTFGGELFF. DNA for the CDR3: TGTGCCAGCACCTGGGGCGGGACCTTCGGCGGGGAGCTGTTTTTT.

This sequence joins TRBV28 and TRBJ2-5, with TRBD1 matching 7 bases. The CDR3 is 14 residues long. Germline V gene data show CDR1 as MDHEN and CDR2 as SYDVKM. J lost 4 bases, V lost 7 bases, and 9 bases had no gene match. Here the CDR3 DNA reads TGTGCCAGCAAAACACAGGGGATATCAGAGACCCAGTACTTC. Amino acids: CASKTQGISETQYF.

This clone ranks as medium-sized. The rearrangement uses TRBV5-1 and TRBJ2-7, with D hard to call. Trimming left V 3 bases short and J 4 bases short, with 17 bases between. This CDR3 spans 15 amino acids. Germline V lookup: CDR1 SGHRS, CDR2 YFSETQ. CDR3 DNA: TGCGCCAGCAGCTCCGGGCCCTCATCTAAATACGAGCAGTACTTC. It specifies CASSSGPSSKYEQYF.

As concerns this clone: Relative to the germline gene, one junction end is altered; a read error may explain this. The same CDR3 is also encoded by other DNA sequences in this sample. CDR3 DNA sequence: TGTGCCAGCAGTTACCGGGACAGGAATCAACCCCAGCATTTT. Its translation: CASSYRDRNQPQHF. The chain couples TRBV6-6 to TRBJ1-5; 8 bases line up with TRBD1. This CDR3 has 14 amino acids. The germline V gene has CDR1 MNHNY and CDR2 SVGAGI (reference sequence).

The chain employs TRBV11-2 and TRBJ2-3; D is undetermined. The CDR3 is made up of 14 amino acids. CDR1 is SGHAT and CDR2 is FQNNGV in the germline V gene. Deletions cut 3 bases from V and 4 bases from J, with 11 bases between. The CDR3 loop reads CASSLGSQADTQYF. The DNA of the CDR3 is TGTGCCAGCAGCTTGGGCTCCCAGGCAGATACGCAGTATTTT.

The chain is built from TRBV4-1 and TRBJ2-7; 11 bases are shared with TRBD2. J gave up 2 bases and V 1 base, and 4 bases lay outside the gene matches. Germline-derived CDR1 and CDR2 are MGHRA and YSYEKL. The CDR3 consists of 16 residues. The CDR3 is CASSQAGTSGTYEQYF. Written as DNA, the CDR3 is TGCGCCAGCAGCCAAGCCGGGACTAGCGGCACCTACGAGCAGTACTTC.

The chain has TRBV7-2 and TRBJ2-5, with a tentative D call TRBD1 (6 bases). This CDR3 has 16 residues. CDR1 and CDR2 (germline): SGHTA, FQGNSA. The germline V and J ends were trimmed by 4 bases and 5 bases, with 20 bases remaining between them. CDR3 in amino acids: CASSSRHDRIDETQYF. In DNA form, the CDR3 reads TGTGCCAGCAGCTCCAGACACGACAGGATTGACGAGACCCAGTACTTC.

The chain links TRBV7-3 to TRBJ2-1; TRBD2 matches 11 bases. In germline, CDR1 is SGHTA, CDR2 FQGTGA. J gave up 7 bases and V 5 bases, and 7 bases lay outside the gene matches. The CDR3 extends over 15 amino acids. The CDR3: CASSPLGLAVNEQFF. The CDR3 bases are TGTGCCAGCAGCCCCCTGGGACTAGCGGTTAATGAGCAGTTCTTC.

The rearrangement uses TRBV6-1 and TRBJ2-7; perhaps TRBD2 as D (5 bases). The CDR3 extends over 12 amino acids. Between the trimmed V and J ends, which lost 6 bases and 0 bases, there was a span of 6 bases. Germline CDR1 MNHNS, CDR2 SASEGT. CDR3 bases: TGTGCCAGCAGCCGGGGCTCCTACGAGCAGTACTTC. Translation: CASSRGSYEQYF.

The gene calls are TRBV5-1 and TRBJ1-2; D might be TRBD1 (5 bases). Germline CDR1 is SGHRS and CDR2 is YFSETQ. This CDR3 is 13 amino acids long. V lost 0 bases and J lost 2, with 5 bases in between. The CDR3 sequence is CASSLGTNYGYTF. CDR3 DNA sequence: TGCGCCAGCAGCTTGGGGACAAACTATGGCTACACCTTC. The entire variable domain, with the rest obtained from reference TRBV5-1 and TRBJ1-2, is as follows: KAGVTQTPRYLIKTRGQQVTLSCSPISGHRSVSWYQQTPGQGLQFLFEYFSETQRNKGNFPGRFSGRQFSNSRSEMNVSTLELGDSALYLCASSLGTNYGYTFGSGTRLTVV.

The chain recombines TRBV18 with TRBJ2-1; possibly TRBD2 for D (6 bases). The germline V and J ends were trimmed by 8 bases and 0 bases, with 23 bases remaining between them. The CDR3 covers 18 residues. Germline V gene data show CDR1 as KGHSH and CDR2 as LQKENI. CDR3 sequence (DNA): TGTGCCAGCAAACGGGAGTCTGGTCCGCCAAGCTCCTACAATGAGCAGTTCTTC. Encoded protein: CASKRESGPPSSYNEQFF.

The chain joins TRBV7-2 to TRBJ2-3; 12 bases fit TRBD2. CDR3 length: 16 amino acids. CDR1 is SGHTA and CDR2 is FQGNSA in the germline V gene. The V and J ends lost 4 bases and 9 bases, in that order; junction bases with no gene match: 11. The CDR3 DNA reads as TGTGCCAGCAGCTCCTGGACTAGCGGGACGACGGGGACGCAGTATTTT. It is translated as CASSSWTSGTTGTQYF.

The chain employs TRBV7-7 and TRBJ2-2; tentatively, D is TRBD2 (6 bases). This CDR3 region has 15 residues. Trimming removed 5 bases at V and 6 bases at J, with 16 bases between. The germline CDR1 and CDR2 sequences are SSHAT and FNYEAQ (reference sequence). CDR3 amino acids: CASSRTASEAGELFF. CDR3 nucleotides: TGTGCCAGCAGCCGGACGGCTAGCGAGGCCGGGGAGCTGTTTTTT.

The V and J genes are TRBV25-1 and TRBJ2-7; 8 nucleotides match TRBD1. V trimming: 2 bases; J trimming: 5 bases; junction bases outside the gene matches: 11. The CDR3 contains 16 residues. Germline loops: CDR1 MGHDK, CDR2 SYGVNS. The CDR3 loop is CASSEIGTGGVHEQYF. The DNA of the CDR3 is TGTGCCAGCAGTGAAATCGGAACAGGGGGTGTGCACGAGCAGTACTTC.

The V gene is TRBV2, the J gene TRBJ2-2; D perhaps matches TRBD1 (7 bases). This CDR3 is built from 14 residues. With 4 bases removed from V and 4 bases from J, the gap between germline ends came to 10 bases. Germline V gene data show CDR1 as SNHLY and CDR2 as FYNNEI. The CDR3 DNA reads as TGTGCCAGCAGTGGCAGGGGGGTCACCGGGGAGCTGTTTTTT. Residues: CASSGRGVTGELFF.

The genes are TRBV5-1 and TRBJ2-2, with D unclear. V was pared by 1 base and J by 1 base, with 5 bases between. Germline values: CDR1 SGHRS, CDR2 YFSETQ. The CDR3 contains 14 residues. The CDR3 loop reads CASSLRRNTGELFF. As DNA, the CDR3 is TGCGCCAGCAGCTTGCGGCGGAACACCGGGGAGCTGTTTTTT.

This chain joins TRBV9 and TRBJ2-2; 14 bases are shared with TRBD2. Germline loops: CDR1 SGDLS, CDR2 YYNGEE. This CDR3 has 16 amino acids. Trimming at V came to 3 bases and at J to 5 bases, leaving 3 bases not matched to a gene. The CDR3 sequence is CASSAWTSGRTGELFF. In nucleotides, the CDR3 is TGTGCCAGCAGCGCCTGGACTAGCGGGAGGACCGGGGAGCTGTTTTTT.

This rearrangement joins TRBV5-4 to TRBJ2-3; 7 bases agree with TRBD2. Germline CDR1 is SGHNT and CDR2 is YYREEE (reference sequence). The CDR3 runs to 13 residues. Losses at the gene ends were 2 bases for V and 4 bases for J; bases not matched to a gene: 1. CDR3 amino acids: CASSLREADTQYF. CDR3 bases: TGTGCCAGCAGCTTACGGGAGGCAGATACGCAGTATTTT.

A single count supports this clone. The CDR3 loop is CASRLGDFSFPAQYF. DNA of the CDR3: TGTGCCAGCAGGTTAGGGGACTTCTCATTTCCTGCGCAGTATTTT. This chain uses TRBV2 with TRBJ2-3; perhaps TRBD2 as D (6 bases). The CDR3 spans 15 residues. Germline assignment: CDR1 SNHLY and CDR2 FYNNEI. V gave up 6 bases and J gave up 10 bases, with 23 bases separating them.

The J gene is TRBJ2-3, the V gene TRBV5-5; the D gene is possibly TRBD1 (8 bases). This CDR3 region has 15 residues. CDR1 and CDR2 (germline): SGHKS, YYEKEE (reference sequence). Trimming removed 7 bases at V and 4 bases at J, with 19 bases between. CDR3 sequence: CASGRTGTTSDTQYF. For the CDR3, the DNA is TGTGCCAGCGGGAGGACAGGGACTACCTCAGATACGCAGTATTTT. The full variable domain, its missing parts supplied by reference TRBV5-5 and TRBJ2-3, is DAGVTQSPTHLIKTRGQQVTLRCSPISGHKSVSWYQQVLGQGPQFIFQYYEKEERGRGNFPDRFSARQFPNYSSELNVNALLLGDSALYLCASGRTGTTSDTQYFGPGTRLTVL.

This chain joins TRBV5-8 and TRBJ2-2; no firm D call. Between the trimmed V and J ends, which lost 6 bases and 6 bases, there was a span of 15 bases. CDR1 and CDR2 (germline): SGHTS, YDEGEE. The length of the CDR3 is 14 residues. The chain's CDR3 is CASTRLAVAGELFF. The CDR3 region has the DNA TGTGCCAGCACAAGGCTCGCTGTCGCCGGGGAGCTGTTTTTT.

The CDR3 DNA sequence: TGTGCCAGCAGTACCGGGACTGACTACGAGCAGTACTTC. Its translation is CASSTGTDYEQYF. This rearrangement joins TRBV7-8 to TRBJ2-5; D possibly corresponds to TRBD2 (6 bases). The end of the DNA aligns better with TRBJ2-7, so the J call may be wrong. The CDR3 covers 13 residues. Per the germline V gene, CDR1 is SGHVS and CDR2 is FQNEAQ.

The chain recombines TRBV4-2 with TRBJ1-2; 7 positions match TRBD1. There are 15 residues in the CDR3. With 1 base clipped from V and 3 bases from J, the junction kept 5 bases outside the gene matches. The germline gives CDR1 LGHNA, CDR2 YNFKEQ. CDR3 nucleotide sequence: TGTGCCAGCAGCCAAGTACAGGGGCCAGACTATGGCTACACCTTC. As protein: CASSQVQGPDYGYTF.